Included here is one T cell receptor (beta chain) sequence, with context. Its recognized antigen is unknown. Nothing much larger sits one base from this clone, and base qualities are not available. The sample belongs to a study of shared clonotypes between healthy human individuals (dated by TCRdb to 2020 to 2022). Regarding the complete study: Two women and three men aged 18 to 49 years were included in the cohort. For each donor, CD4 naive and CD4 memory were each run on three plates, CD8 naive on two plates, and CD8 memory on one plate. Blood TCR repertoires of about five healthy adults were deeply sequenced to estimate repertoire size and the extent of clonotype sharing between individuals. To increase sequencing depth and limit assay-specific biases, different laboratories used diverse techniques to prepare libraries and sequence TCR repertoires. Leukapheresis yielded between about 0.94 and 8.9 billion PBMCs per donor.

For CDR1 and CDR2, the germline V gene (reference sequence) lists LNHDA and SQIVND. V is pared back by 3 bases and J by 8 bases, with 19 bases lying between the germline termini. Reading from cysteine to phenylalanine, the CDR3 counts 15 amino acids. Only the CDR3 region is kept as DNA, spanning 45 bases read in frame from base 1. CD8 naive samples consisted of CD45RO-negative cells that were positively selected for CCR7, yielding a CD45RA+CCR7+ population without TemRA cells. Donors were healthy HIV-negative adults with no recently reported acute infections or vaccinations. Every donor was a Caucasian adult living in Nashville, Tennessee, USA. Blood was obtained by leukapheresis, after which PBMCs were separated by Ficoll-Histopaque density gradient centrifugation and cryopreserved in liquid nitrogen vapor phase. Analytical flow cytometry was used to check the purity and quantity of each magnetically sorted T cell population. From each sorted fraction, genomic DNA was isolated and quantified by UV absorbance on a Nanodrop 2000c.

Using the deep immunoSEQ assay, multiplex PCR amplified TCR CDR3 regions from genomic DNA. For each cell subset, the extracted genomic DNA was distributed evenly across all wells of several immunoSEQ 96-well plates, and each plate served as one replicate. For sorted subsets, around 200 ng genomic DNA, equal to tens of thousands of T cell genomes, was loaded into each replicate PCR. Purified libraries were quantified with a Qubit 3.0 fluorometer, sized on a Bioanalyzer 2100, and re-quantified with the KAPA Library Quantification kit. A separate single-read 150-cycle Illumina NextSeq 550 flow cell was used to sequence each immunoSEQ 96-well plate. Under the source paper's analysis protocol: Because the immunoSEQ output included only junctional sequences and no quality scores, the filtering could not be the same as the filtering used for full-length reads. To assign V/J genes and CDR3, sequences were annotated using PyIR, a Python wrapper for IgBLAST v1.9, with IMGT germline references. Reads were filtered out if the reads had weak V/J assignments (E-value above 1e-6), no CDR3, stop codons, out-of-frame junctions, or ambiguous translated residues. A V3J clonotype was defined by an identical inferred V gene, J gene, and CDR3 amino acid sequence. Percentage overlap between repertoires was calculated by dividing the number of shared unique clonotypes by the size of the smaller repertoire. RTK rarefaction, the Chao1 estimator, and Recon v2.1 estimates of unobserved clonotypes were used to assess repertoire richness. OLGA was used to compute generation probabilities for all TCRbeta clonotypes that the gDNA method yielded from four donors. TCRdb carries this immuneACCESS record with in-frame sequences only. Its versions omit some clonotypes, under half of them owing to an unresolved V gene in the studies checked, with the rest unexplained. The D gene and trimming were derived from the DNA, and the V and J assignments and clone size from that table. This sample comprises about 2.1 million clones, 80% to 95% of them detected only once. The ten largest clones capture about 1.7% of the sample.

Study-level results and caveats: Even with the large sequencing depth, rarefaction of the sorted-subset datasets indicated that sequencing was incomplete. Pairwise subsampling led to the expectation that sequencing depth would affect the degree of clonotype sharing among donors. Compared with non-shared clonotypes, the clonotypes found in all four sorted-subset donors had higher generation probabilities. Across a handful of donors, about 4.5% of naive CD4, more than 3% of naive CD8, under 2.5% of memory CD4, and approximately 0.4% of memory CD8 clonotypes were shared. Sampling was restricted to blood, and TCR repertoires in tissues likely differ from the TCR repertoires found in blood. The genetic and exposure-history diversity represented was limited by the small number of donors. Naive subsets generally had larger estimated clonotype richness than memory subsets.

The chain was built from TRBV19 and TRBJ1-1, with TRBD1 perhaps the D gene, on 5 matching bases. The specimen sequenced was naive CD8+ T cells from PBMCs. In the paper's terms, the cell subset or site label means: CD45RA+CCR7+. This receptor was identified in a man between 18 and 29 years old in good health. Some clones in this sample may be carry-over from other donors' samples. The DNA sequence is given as TGTGCCAGTAGTATCCGATTTTGGGGGGAACTAGAAGCTTTCTTT. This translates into CASSIRFWGELEAFF.